The 2 T cell receptor beta chains presented below share a single source sample, sequenced in a study of T cells in Graves' hyperthyroidism and ophthalmopathy. There were TCR beta CDR3 regions amplified from RNA transcripts. The HTBI set primed first-round TCR CDR3 RT-PCR. TCRdb itself ran the multiplex PCR reads through MiXCR, one entry per CDR3 protein. The sample consists of around 530,000 distinct CDR3 sequences, roughly 17% of them appearing once. The sample consisted of blood. These TCRs come from a woman under 30 with Graves' ophthalmopathy.

At least ten counts were recorded for this clonotype. The chain is built from TRBV2 and TRBJ1-2, with D possibly being TRBD1 (5 bases). V lost 4 bases and J 4 bases, leaving 22 bases between the germline ends. Germline V gene sequence: CDR1 SNHLY, CDR2 FYNNEI. The CDR3 consists of 17 residues. DNA for the CDR3: TGTGCCAGCAGTGTGGGGACTGTCCCTATGCCCTCCTATGGCTACACCTTC. Protein sequence: CASSVGTVPMPSYGYTF.

The J gene is TRBJ2-7, the V gene TRBV6-1, with 7 nucleotides matching TRBD1. Germline CDR1 is MNHNS and CDR2 is SASEGT. The V gene end was trimmed by 5 bases and the J gene end by 2 bases; junction bases not matched to a gene: 6. The CDR3 is 14 residues long. CDR3 protein: CASSSWDSPYEQYF. DNA for the CDR3: TGTGCCAGCAGTTCTTGGGACAGCCCCTACGAGCAGTACTTC.